This T cell receptor (beta chain) was recovered during a study of blood T cell repertoires in COVID-19. Overall study context: Sources were T cells, B-cell-depleted T cells, or PBMCs; the material itself was cDNA or gDNA.

Clones were read by immunoSEQ multiplex PCR, and TCRdb kept only the in-frame ones, dropping some. The sample shows 150,000 to 200,000 clones, 87% of them seen only once. The CDR3 length is 13 residues. V lost 0 bases and J lost 10, with 10 bases in between. CDR1 and CDR2 from the germline V gene are KGHSH and LQKENI. V and J are TRBV18 and TRBJ1-5; D is unresolved. The sample consisted of peripheral blood. This TCR derives from a human donor in a cohort sampled during active COVID-19. In DNA form, the CDR3 reads TGTGCCAGCTCACCACCTGGGCAGTTTCCCCAGCATTTT. It yields the protein CASSPPGQFPQHF.